Each of the 29 T cell receptor beta chains below was sequenced from the same sample in a study of naive and memory T cell subsets. An equimolar mix of two oligonucleotides served as the beta constant-region primer for TRBC1 and TRBC2. MiXCR, run by TCRdb on the UMI-ligation and nested PCR reads, gives a single entry per CDR3 protein. The data contain around 160,000 distinct CDR3 sequences, approximately 17% of them singletons. Sequencing was performed on naive CD4+ T cells from blood. Every receptor here comes from a human donor in good health.

Ten or more counts support this clonotype. The V gene is TRBV12-3 or TRBV12-4, the J gene TRBJ1-5, with 9 bases aligning to TRBD1. This CDR3 has 15 residues. With 5 bases clipped from V and 0 bases from J, the junction kept 2 bases outside the gene matches. The CDR3 DNA is TGTGCCAGCAGTCCGACAGGGGGTAGCAATCAGCCCCAGCATTTT. Translated: CASSPTGGSNQPQHF.

A remark on this clonotype: A read error may produce the germline difference seen at one junction end. This chain connects TRBV2 to TRBJ2-1; 16 bases line up with TRBD2. The CDR3 is made up of 13 amino acids. Germline-derived CDR1 and CDR2 are SNHLY and FYNNEI. The CDR3 nucleotides read TGTGCCAGCGGTGGGACTAGCGGGAGGGTTAGGATCTTC. Amino acids: CASGGTSGRVRIF. The full variable domain, its missing parts supplied by reference TRBV2 and TRBJ2-1, is EPEVTQTPSHQVTQMGQEVILRCVPISNHLYFYWYRQILGQKVEFLVSFYNNEISEKSEIFDDQFSVERPDGSNFTLKIRSTKLEDSAMYFCASGGTSGRVRIFGPGTRLTVL.

This sequence joins TRBV12-3 or TRBV12-4 and TRBJ2-7, with D possibly being TRBD2 (6 bases). This CDR3 is built from 16 residues. Trimming pared 4 bases from V and 2 bases from J, leaving 18 bases between. CDR3 region: CASSSTRRGGPYEQYF. The DNA for the CDR3 is TGTGCCAGCAGTTCGACTCGGCGGGGAGGACCCTACGAGCAGTACTTC.

The chain employs TRBV5-6 and TRBJ1-1; no clear D. The CDR3 spans 13 residues. Germline values: CDR1 SGHDT, CDR2 YYEEEE. The V end lost 5 bases, the J end lost 7 bases, and 15 bases lay between the germline ends. The DNA of the CDR3 is TGTGCCAGCAGGCGGACGCGGGGTGTTGAAGCTTTCTTT. It yields the protein CASRRTRGVEAFF.

This chain joins TRBV12-3 or TRBV12-4 and TRBJ1-4, with 7 positions matching TRBD1. The CDR3 loop spans 14 amino acids. V lost 6 bases to trimming and J lost 3 bases; unmatched junction nucleotides: 4. CDR3 sequence (DNA): TGTGCCAGCAGCCCAGGGGGATCTAATGAAAAACTGTTTTTT. This codes for CASSPGGSNEKLFF.

The CDR3 sequence: CASGLWVAGETDTQYF. In nucleotides, the CDR3 is TGTGCTAGTGGTTTGTGGGTAGCGGGAGAGACAGATACGCAGTATTTT. The chain joins TRBV12-5 to TRBJ2-3, with 9 positions matching TRBD2. The junction had 6 bases not matched to a gene; V was cut back by 2 bases and J by 3 bases. Germline V gives CDR1 LGHNT, CDR2 FRNRAP. The CDR3 contains 16 residues.

The rearrangement joins TRBV20-1 to TRBJ2-5; TRBD2 agrees at 12 bases. The germline V gene has CDR1 DFQATT and CDR2 SNEGSKA (reference sequence). The CDR3 totals 15 residues. V shed 3 bases, J shed 2 bases, and the junction held 4 bases outside the gene matches. The CDR3, as DNA: TGCAGTGCTAGGGGACTAGCGGGCGGGCAAGAGACCCAGTACTTC. This sequence encodes CSARGLAGGQETQYF.

The chain combines TRBV12-3 or TRBV12-4 with TRBJ2-7, with 8 bases fitting TRBD1. V gave up 5 bases and J gave up 5 bases; unmatched junction bases: 5. This CDR3 has 13 residues. The CDR3 DNA follows: TGTGCCAGCAGTCCCTGGACAGGGAACGAGCAGTACTTC. Amino acid sequence: CASSPWTGNEQYF.

This sequence joins TRBV6-1 and TRBJ2-1; TRBD2 agrees at 14 bases. Per the germline V gene, CDR1 is MNHNS and CDR2 is SASEGT. V lost 4 bases to trimming and J lost 8 bases; unmatched junction nucleotides: 16. The CDR3 extends over 19 amino acids. In DNA form, the CDR3 reads TGTGCCAGCAGTGCCGGGACTAGCGGGAGTCGACAGAGGTTCGATGAGCAGTTCTTC. This translates into CASSAGTSGSRQRFDEQFF.

In this sample, this clonotype turned up a few times. CDR3 in DNA: TGTGCCAGCAGCTTTCCTACAGGGGCGTCCTACGAGCAGTACTTC. This codes for CASSFPTGASYEQYF. V and J are TRBV7-9 and TRBJ2-7; 7 positions agree with TRBD1. This CDR3 has 15 residues. After removal of 3 bases from V and 1 base from J, the junction contained 6 bases not matched to a gene. CDR1 and CDR2 from the germline V gene are SEHNR and FQNEAQ (reference sequence). The full variable domain, in which reference TRBV7-9 and TRBJ2-7 provide the parts outside the CDR3, is DTGVSQNPRHKITKRGQNVTFRCDPISEHNRLYWYRQTLGQGPEFLTYFQNEAQLEKSRLLSDRFSAERPKGSFSTLEIQRTEQGDSAMYLCASSFPTGASYEQYFGPGTRLTVT.

This clonotype was counted between two and nine times. The chain has TRBV12-3 or TRBV12-4 and TRBJ2-1; the D is unclear. Trimming pared 7 bases from V and 6 bases from J, leaving 7 bases between. The CDR3 is 11 residues long. The CDR3 DNA is TGTGCCAGCACCCTGGTCAATGAGCAGTTCTTC. Translation gives CASTLVNEQFF.

The rearrangement joins TRBV5-1 to TRBJ2-3; D uncertain. Germline lookup yields CDR1 SGHRS and CDR2 YFSETQ. The CDR3 runs to 14 residues. Trimming took off 0 bases at V and 0 bases at J, with 5 bases between the two ends. CDR3 amino acids: CASSLGNSTDTQYF. In DNA, the CDR3 is TGCGCCAGCAGCTTGGGAAATAGCACAGATACGCAGTATTTT.

This clonotype was observed a few times. The chain recombines TRBV19 with TRBJ2-1; 9 bases fit TRBD2. Trimming at V came to 6 bases and at J to 0 bases, leaving 6 bases not matched to a gene. Germline V gene sequence: CDR1 LNHDA, CDR2 SQIVND (reference sequence). The CDR3 extends over 16 amino acids. The CDR3 nucleotides are TGTGCCAGTAGGTTAGCGGGAGCTAACTCCTACAATGAGCAGTTCTTC. Protein sequence: CASRLAGANSYNEQFF.

This clonotype was observed a few times. The V gene is TRBV7-9, the J gene TRBJ2-5, with a tentative D call TRBD2 (5 bases). Germline V gene data show CDR1 as SEHNR and CDR2 as FQNEAQ (reference sequence). V was pared by 4 bases and J by 5 bases, with 11 bases between. The CDR3 has 13 residues. CDR3 protein: CASSSLGRETQYF. The DNA of the CDR3 is TGTGCCAGCAGCTCACTAGGGCGGGAGACCCAGTACTTC.

V is TRBV29-1 and J is TRBJ2-5; D may correspond to TRBD1 or TRBD2 (5 bases each). The CDR3 spans 14 residues. Looked up from germline, CDR1 is SQVTM and CDR2 is ANQGSEA. The V gene lost 3 bases and the J gene lost 5 bases, with 16 bases spanning the gap. The CDR3 nucleotides are TGCAGCGTTGAGGGAAGTGGGGGAGTGGAGACCCAGTACTTC. This gives the protein CSVEGSGGVETQYF.

This rearrangement joins TRBV20-1 to TRBJ2-3; 9 nucleotides match TRBD2. The germline V gene has CDR1 DFQATT and CDR2 SNEGSKA (reference sequence). Germline trimming cut 1 base from V and 4 bases from J; bases unmatched to any gene: 9. This CDR3 has 16 amino acids. DNA for the CDR3: TGCAGTGCTAGAGGCAATAGCGGGAGTTTCTCAGATACGCAGTATTTT. Translated: CSARGNSGSFSDTQYF.

The chain employs TRBV14 and TRBJ2-1; 11 positions agree with TRBD1. J was trimmed by 6 bases and V by 0 bases; bases with no gene match: 7. The germline V gene encodes CDR1 SGHDN and CDR2 FVKESK. This CDR3 contains 17 residues. The CDR3 region has the DNA TGTGCCAGCAGCCAAGAGTGGAGTGGACAGGGGGCCAATGAGCAGTTCTTC. Translation gives CASSQEWSGQGANEQFF.

This chain joins TRBV4-1 and TRBJ1-1, with D hard to call. Germline V CDR1 and CDR2: MGHRA, YSYEKL. V was shortened by 4 bases and J by 0 bases, with 15 bases between the two germline ends. This CDR3 has 16 residues. The CDR3 DNA sequence: TGCGCCAGCAGCCCTTACAGTCTTCTGATGAACACTGAAGCTTTCTTT. This sequence encodes CASSPYSLLMNTEAFF.

In this sample, this clonotype turned up a few times. The rearrangement joins TRBV12-3 or TRBV12-4 to TRBJ2-5; D is tentatively TRBD1 or TRBD2 (5 bases each). CDR3 length: 16 residues. V was trimmed by 1 base and J by 5 bases, leaving 17 bases between them. The CDR3 region has the DNA TGTGCCAGCAGTTTAGGCACCGGGACGGGGACGGAGACCCAGTACTTC. Protein sequence: CASSLGTGTGTETQYF.

The chain links TRBV29-1 to TRBJ2-3; 7 nucleotides line up with TRBD2. The germline CDR1 and CDR2 sequences are SQVTM and ANQGSEA. The CDR3 totals 13 residues. Unmatched junction bases numbered 2, after V lost 4 bases and J lost 1 base. In nucleotides, the CDR3 is TGCAGCGTTGCGGGGGGAGGCACAGATACGCAGTATTTT. It encodes CSVAGGGTDTQYF.

The chain is built from TRBV7-2 and TRBJ1-5, with TRBD1 identical over 7 bases. The germline gives CDR1 SGHTA, CDR2 FQGNSA. V trimming: 4 bases; J trimming: 9 bases; junction bases outside the gene matches: 12. The CDR3 runs to 15 residues. CDR3 in DNA: TGTGCCAGCAGCTCGTACAGGGGCTTGGAATCGCCCCAGCATTTT. Residues: CASSSYRGLESPQHF.

This clonotype has only a few counts. The chain couples TRBV7-2 to TRBJ2-3, with D tentatively TRBD1 (5 bases). This CDR3 is 13 amino acids long. V was pared by 0 bases and J by 6 bases, with 7 bases between. The germline CDR1 and CDR2 sequences are SGHTA and FQGNSA. CDR3 protein: CASSLAAGDTQYF. The CDR3 nucleotides read TGTGCCAGCAGCTTAGCCGCAGGGGATACGCAGTATTTT.

The chain has TRBV12-3 or TRBV12-4 and TRBJ1-2; D not certain. The CDR3 contains 15 residues. Trimming shortened V by 6 bases and J by 2 bases, and 16 bases separated the two germline ends. This CDR3 is CASSRRAAPNYGYTF. The CDR3 DNA follows: TGTGCCAGCAGCCGACGGGCAGCCCCGAACTATGGCTACACCTTC.

This rearrangement joins TRBV7-8 to TRBJ2-3, with 9 positions matching TRBD2. The ends lost 5 bases at V and 2 bases at J; junction bases unmatched: 5. The CDR3 extends over 15 amino acids. The V gene's germline CDR1 is SGHVS and CDR2 FQNEAQ. The CDR3: CASSPGLAFTDTQYF. The DNA for the CDR3 is TGTGCCAGCAGCCCGGGACTAGCCTTCACAGATACGCAGTATTTT. Variable domain in full (rest from reference TRBV7-8 and TRBJ2-3): GAGVSQSPRYKVAKRGQDVALRCDPISGHVSLFWYQQALGQGPEFLTYFQNEAQLDKSGLPSDRFFAERPEGSVSTLKIQRTQQEDSAVYLCASSPGLAFTDTQYFGPGTRLTVL.

The chain joins TRBV20-1 to TRBJ1-1; D is possibly TRBD1 (5 bases). V lost 2 bases and J lost 1, with 11 bases in between. The length of the CDR3 is 14 residues. Germline CDR1 reads DFQATT; CDR2 reads SNEGSKA (reference sequence). The CDR3 nucleotides read TGCAGTGCTAGACCCAATGACAGGAACACTGAAGCTTTCTTT. Protein: CSARPNDRNTEAFF.

This clonotype has a handful of counts. The chain is built from TRBV6-1 and TRBJ2-1, with 10 positions matching TRBD2. With V trimmed by 3 bases and J by 14 bases, 10 bases remained unmatched. CDR1 and CDR2 from the germline V gene are MNHNS and SASEGT. CDR3 length: 14 amino acids. The CDR3 DNA reads TGTGCCAGCAGTGATATAAGAACTAGCGGGAAAAAGTTCTTC. It codes for CASSDIRTSGKKFF.

This chain connects TRBV6-5 to TRBJ2-3, with 10 bases matching TRBD2. The germline CDR1 and CDR2 sequences are MNHEY and SVGAGI. Trimming took 0 bases from V and 0 from J; bases not matched to a gene: 12. CDR3 length: 20 amino acids. CDR3 loop: CASSYSSLAGVGWSTDTQYF. CDR3 nucleotide sequence: TGTGCCAGCAGTTACTCGAGTCTAGCGGGAGTTGGGTGGAGCACAGATACGCAGTATTTT.

The V and J genes are TRBV12-3 or TRBV12-4 and TRBJ2-6; D might be TRBD1 (5 bases). The CDR3 covers 14 residues. V gave up 6 bases and J gave up 3 bases, with 9 bases separating them. The CDR3 is CASRAGYGANVLTF. CDR3 nucleotides: TGTGCCAGCAGGGCAGGGTATGGGGCCAACGTCCTGACTTTC.

This clonotype was seen only once. The chain employs TRBV9 and TRBJ2-1; TRBD1 aligns across 8 bases. CDR1 SGDLS and CDR2 YYNGEE come from the germline V gene. The CDR3 runs 14 residues. With 3 bases clipped from V and 8 bases from J, the junction kept 7 bases outside the gene matches. DNA of the CDR3: TGTGCCAGCAGCGACAGGACAGGGAGTTATGAGCAGTTCTTC. Translated, it gives CASSDRTGSYEQFF. The full variable domain, its missing parts supplied by reference TRBV9 and TRBJ2-1, is DSGVTQTPKHLITATGQRVTLRCSPRSGDLSVYWYQQSLDQGLQFLIQYYNGEERAKGNILERFSAQQFPDLHSELNLSSLELGDSALYFCASSDRTGSYEQFFGPGTRLTVL.